This paragraph covers one T cell receptor beta chain sequence. Its antigen remains unidentified. The record originates from a study of Ad26.COV2.S vaccination and SARS-CoV-2 variants. Study details: Once or twice, 56 days apart, Ad26.COV2.S was delivered intramuscularly.

Study-level points and caveats: While placebo recipients had lower spike-specific TCR breadth, vaccine recipients had more.

Treatment: 15 to 20 received Ad26.COV2.S at low or high dose, single or two shots; about 5 received placebo; per-sample allocation not given. The samples date from day 63 after the first vaccine or placebo injection. The V gene's germline CDR1 is ENHRY and CDR2 SYGVKD. Trimming cost V 7 bases and J 5 bases; bases outside gene matches: 10. The CDR3 contains 15 residues. Some clones are missing from TCRdb's copy, which holds only in-frame ones; the method was immunoSEQ multiplex PCR. This table has about 280,000 clones, about 87% appearing once. The sequence came from a person aged 18-65 years who received the Ad26.COV2.S COVID-19 vaccine or a placebo. V is TRBV10-3 and J is TRBJ2-3; 9 nucleotides align to TRBD1. The specimen comprised peripheral blood, sampled in a trial of Ad26.COV2.S vaccine versus placebo. Here the CDR3 reads CAITKGQGGGDTQYF. The CDR3 coding sequence is TGTGCCATCACAAAGGGACAGGGAGGGGGAGATACGCAGTATTTT.